This TCR beta chain is drawn from a study of blood T cell repertoires in COVID-19. Study as a whole: Sites across the United States, Italy and Spain contributed samples from acute and convalescent COVID-19. The analysed material was cDNA or gDNA that came from T cells, B-cell-depleted T cells, or PBMCs.

The sample holds one count of this clone. Those enrolled in Seattle joined during active infection and were followed longitudinally afterward. Per the germline V gene, CDR1 is LGHDT and CDR2 is YNNKEL (reference sequence). Trimming cost V 6 bases and J 3 bases, with 11 bases left between them. This CDR3 is 14 amino acids long. In the original workflow: Amplification of reference gene primers was used by the study to estimate nucleated cell counts. Only in-frame clones appear in the TCRdb table, and some are missing; sequencing was by immunoSEQ multiplex PCR. That table gives V, J and clone size, and the DNA gave D and trimming. The sample contains 250,000 to 350,000 clones, approximately 90% of which appear only once.

This chain connects TRBV3-1 (or the pseudogene TRBV3-2) to TRBJ2-2, with D perhaps matching TRBD2 (6 bases). The TCR was taken from a woman aged 45-60 years with COVID-19, enrolled during active disease. Sequenced material: peripheral blood. In nucleotides, the CDR3 is TGTGCCAGCAGGACTAGGTCCGACACCGGGGAGCTGTTTTTT. Its protein is CASRTRSDTGELFF.